This record looks at one T cell receptor beta chain sequence and its context. The antigen is unknown. Germline CDR1 and CDR2: SGHVS and FQNEAQ. Trimming cost V 6 bases and J 3 bases; bases outside gene matches: 3. The CDR3 totals 13 residues. Reverse transcription of extracted RNA yielded cDNA, which provided the sequencing template. The repertoire was sequenced with immunoSEQ multiplex PCR; TCRdb's copy has only in-frame clones and lacks some. The sample lists a few hundred thousand clones, about 61% occurring once. The sample comes from a study of CD8+ T cells in alopecia areata. Whole-study findings and limits: Sequences from scalp samples also cover resident alphabeta T cells of normal skin. Scalp lesions, especially in alopecia totalis/universalis, had higher clonality than normal scalp.

The clonotype comes from a human donor in good health. Sequencing was done on a sample of CD8+ T cells sorted from blood. The rearrangement links TRBV7-8 to TRBJ1-2; 8 bases fit TRBD1. CDR3: CASSSQGDYGYTF. The CDR3 DNA reads TGTGCCAGCAGTTCACAGGGGGACTATGGCTACACCTTC.